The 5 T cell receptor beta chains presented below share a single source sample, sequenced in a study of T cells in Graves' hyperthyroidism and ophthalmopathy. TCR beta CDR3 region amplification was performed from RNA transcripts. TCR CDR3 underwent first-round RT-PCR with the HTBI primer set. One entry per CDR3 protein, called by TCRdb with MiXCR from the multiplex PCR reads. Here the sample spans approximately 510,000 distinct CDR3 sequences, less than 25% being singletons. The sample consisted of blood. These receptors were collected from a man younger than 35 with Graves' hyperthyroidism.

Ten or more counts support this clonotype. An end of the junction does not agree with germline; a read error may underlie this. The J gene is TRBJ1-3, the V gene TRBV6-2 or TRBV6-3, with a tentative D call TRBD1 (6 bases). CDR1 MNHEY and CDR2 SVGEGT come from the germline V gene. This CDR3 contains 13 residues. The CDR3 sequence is CASSYSTGTTIYF. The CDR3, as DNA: TGTGCCAGCAGTTACTCGACAGGAACCACCATATATTTT.

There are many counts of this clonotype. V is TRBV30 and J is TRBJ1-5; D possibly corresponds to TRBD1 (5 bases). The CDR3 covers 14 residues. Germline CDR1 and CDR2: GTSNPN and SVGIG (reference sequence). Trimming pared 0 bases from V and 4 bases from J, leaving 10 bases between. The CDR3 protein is CAWSVGQGNQPQHF. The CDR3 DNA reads TGTGCCTGGAGTGTCGGCCAGGGAAATCAGCCCCAGCATTTT.

CDR3 sequence reads: CASSIGVPTDTQYF. For the CDR3, the DNA is TGTGCCAGTAGTATAGGAGTCCCCACAGATACGCAGTATTTT. This chain uses TRBV19 with TRBJ2-3; D uncertain. The V end was cut by 1 base, the J end by 2 bases, with 7 bases between. In germline, CDR1 is LNHDA, CDR2 SQIVND (reference sequence). The CDR3 spans 14 residues.

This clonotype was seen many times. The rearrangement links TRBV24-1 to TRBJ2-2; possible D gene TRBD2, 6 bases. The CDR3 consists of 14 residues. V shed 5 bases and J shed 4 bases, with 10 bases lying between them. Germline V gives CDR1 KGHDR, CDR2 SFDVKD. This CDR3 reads CATSGQGGTGELFF. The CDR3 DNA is TGTGCCACCAGTGGGCAGGGAGGCACCGGGGAGCTGTTTTTT.

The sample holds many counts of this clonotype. In DNA, the CDR3 is TGTGCCAGCTCACCACAAAGAGGGCCGGAGACCCAGTACTTC. This codes for CASSPQRGPETQYF. This rearrangement joins TRBV18 to TRBJ2-5; maybe TRBD2 (5 bases). Trimming took off 1 base at V and 5 bases at J, with 11 bases between the two ends. The CDR3 is 14 residues long. From germline, CDR1 is KGHSH and CDR2 LQKENI. The full variable domain, completed using reference TRBV18 and TRBJ2-5, is NAGVMQNPRHLVRRRGQEARLRCSPMKGHSHVYWYRQLPEEGLKFMVYLQKENIIDESGMPKERFSAEFPKEGPSILRIQQVVRGDSAAYFCASSPQRGPETQYFGPGTRLLVL.